This T cell receptor beta chain originates from a study of CD8+CD57+ T cells in acquired aplastic anemia. V gave up 5 bases and J gave up 5 bases, with 15 bases separating them. CDR3 size: 14 residues. Per germline, CDR1 LNHNV and CDR2 YYDKDF (reference sequence). Profiling that covered TCR beta VDJ and CDR3 relied on genomic DNA as its template. TCRdb reprocessed the reads via MiXCR and lists one record per CDR3 protein. Here the sample spans 150,000 to 200,000 distinct CDR3 sequences, nearly 50% being singletons. Sequencing involved patients with CD8+CD57+ cell expansion previously shown by flow cytometry.

The V gene is TRBV15, the J gene TRBJ2-5; no definite D call. The receptor was derived from a human donor with aplastic anemia. Sequencing was done on a sample of sorted CD4+, CD8+, or CD8+CD57+ T cells (not recorded which) from PBMCs. CDR3 in amino acids: CATSWVPSGETQYF. In DNA form, the CDR3 reads TGTGCCACCAGCTGGGTGCCTTCCGGCGAGACCCAGTACTTC.